Listed below are T cell receptor beta chains from one sample, sequenced in a study of T cells after yellow fever vaccination. TCRdb called the 5' RACE reads again in MiXCR, with one record for every CDR3 protein. The sample has roughly 120,000 distinct CDR3 sequences; 7.2% are singletons. The sample in question was CD4+ T cells sorted from PBMCs, obtained about 41 days after the first yellow fever vaccination. The origin of the receptors is a man aged 18 to 29 who received the YFV17D yellow fever vaccine. CDR3s include the opening cysteine and the closing phenylalanine or tryptophan. A D gene is named only where the DNA matches it firmly. Size tells how often a clone was seen (once, few, many) or the class of an expanded clone, and some rows leave it out.

V gene,clone size,J gene,D gene,CDR3 DNA,CDR3 protein
TRBV5-1,many,TRBJ1-2,.,TGCGCCAGCAGCTTGGCCATTAGCCAGGGCAACTATGGCTACACCTTC,CASSLAISQGNYGYTF
TRBV27,many,TRBJ2-3,TRBD1,TGTGCCAGCAGTCATAAACAGGGGGCAGATACGCAGTATTTT,CASSHKQGADTQYF
TRBV29-1,many,TRBJ2-2,TRBD2,TGCAGCGGCTCGGGGGTAGCGGGGTTTACCGGGGAGCTGTTTTTT,CSGSGVAGFTGELFF
TRBV3-1,.,TRBJ2-1,.,TGTACCTGCAGTTCTGGGACCTATGCTCCCAGCTCCTACAATGAGCAGTTCTTC,CTCSSGTYAPSSYNEQFF
TRBV5-1,many,TRBJ1-5,.,TGCGCCAGCAGCCAAGACGGGAGCAATCAGCCCCAGCATTTT,CASSQDGSNQPQHF
TRBV4-1,few,TRBJ1-1,.,TGCGCCAGCAGCCAAGCTGACACGACGGCGAGAATGAACACTGAAGCTTTCTTT,CASSQADTTARMNTEAFF
TRBV7-2,many,TRBJ2-2,TRBD1,TGTGCCAGCAGCTTAAACAGGGGGCGAGACGGGGAGCTGTTTTTT,CASSLNRGRDGELFF
TRBV5-4,many,TRBJ1-2,.,TGTGCCAGCAGCTTTTCGACTAACTATGGCTACACCTTC,CASSFSTNYGYTF
TRBV4-1,many,TRBJ2-3,.,TGCGCCAGCAGCCAAGATCTGGCTAGTCTCGCAGATACGCAGTATTTT,CASSQDLASLADTQYF
TRBV7-8,many,TRBJ2-3,.,TGTGCCAGCAGCTTTTCTAGTGCTAGCACAGATACGCAGTATTTT,CASSFSSASTDTQYF
TRBV9,many,TRBJ2-7,.,TGTGCCAGCAGCGTAGACCCCGGACTCAACCAACGGGAGCAGTACTTC,CASSVDPGLNQREQYF
TRBV5-4,many,TRBJ2-5,TRBD2,TGTGCCAGCAGCCCCTCGGGACTAGCGGAAGAGACCCAGTACTTC,CASSPSGLAEETQYF
TRBV20-1,many,TRBJ2-5,TRBD2,TGCAGTGCCCTAATGGGGGGGGGACAAGAGACCCAGTACTTC,CSALMGGGQETQYF
TRBV12-3/TRBV12-4,many,TRBJ2-5,.,TGTGCCAGCAGTGCTCGGGAGACCCAGTACTTC,CASSARETQYF
TRBV7-2,.,TRBJ2-7,.,TGTGCCAGCAGCTTAGGGTTAGTGAACGAGCAGTACTTC,CASSLGLVNEQYF
TRBV5-6,many,TRBJ2-1,.,TGTGCCAGCAGCTCCGGGGGATCCTACAATGAGCAGTTCTTC,CASSSGGSYNEQFF
TRBV19,.,TRBJ1-6,.,TGTGCCAGTAACCGAGCCTATAATTCACCCCTCCACTTT,CASNRAYNSPLHF
TRBV4-3,many,TRBJ1-2,.,TGCGCCAGCAGCCAAGCGGATCGCGGCTACACCTTC,CASSQADRGYTF
TRBV28,many,TRBJ2-5,.,TGTGCCAGCGGTATCCGGACATACCAAGAGACCCAGTACTTC,CASGIRTYQETQYF
TRBV7-2,.,TRBJ1-1,.,TGTGCCAGCACGGTTCGGGGGCCCGAGGCTTTCTTT,CASTVRGPEAFF
TRBV28,many,TRBJ2-3,.,TGTGCCAGCAGTCCCAGAAAACCCGTGGGGGATACGCAGTATTTT,CASSPRKPVGDTQYF
TRBV20-1,.,TRBJ1-2,.,TGCAGTGCTAGATCCGGGGGCGTGGGGAATGGCTACACCTTC,CSARSGGVGNGYTF
TRBV6-5,many,TRBJ2-6,.,TGTGCCAGCAGTTGGGAACAGTCGGGGGCCAACGTCCTGACTTTC,CASSWEQSGANVLTF
TRBV10-3,many,TRBJ2-2,TRBD2,TGTGCCACAATACCCAATCCGGGACTAGCGGACCAGACCGGGGAGCTGTTTTTT,CATIPNPGLADQTGELFF
TRBV5-1,many,TRBJ2-3,TRBD1,TGCGCCAGCAGCTACAGACAACAGGGGGATACGCAGTATTTT,CASSYRQQGDTQYF
TRBV5-1,many,TRBJ2-5,.,TGCGCCAGCAGCTCCGGACAACTCCAAGAGACCCAGTACTTC,CASSSGQLQETQYF
TRBV10-3,many,TRBJ1-1,.,TGTGCCATCAGTGATTACAAGGGGGGAGGGAACACTGAAGCTTTCTTT,CAISDYKGGGNTEAFF
TRBV11-3,many,TRBJ2-1,TRBD1,TGTGCCAGCAGCCCGGGGACAGGGGATCATGAGCAGTTCTTC,CASSPGTGDHEQFF
TRBV4-3,.,TRBJ1-2,.,TGCGCCAGCAGCCAAGATTTGGCAGGTGGCTACACCTTC,CASSQDLAGGYTF
TRBV14,many,TRBJ1-6,.,TGTGCCAGCAGCCAAGTACTGGGGGCGGCTTCACCCCTCCACTTT,CASSQVLGAASPLHF
TRBV4-3,many,TRBJ2-3,TRBD2,TGCGCCAGCAGCCAAGTTTGGGAGCGGGGGGCCGATACAGATACGCAGTATTTT,CASSQVWERGADTDTQYF
TRBV15,many,TRBJ1-5,.,TGTGCCACCAGCAGAGATCGGGGGGACCAGGAGCCCCAGCATTTT,CATSRDRGDQEPQHF
TRBV7-2,many,TRBJ2-3,.,TGTGCCAGCAGCTTAATCGGAGATACGCAGTATTTT,CASSLIGDTQYF
TRBV7-8,.,TRBJ2-7,.,TGTGCCAGCAGCCGGCCGGGCGGCCCCTACGAGCAGTACTTC,CASSRPGGPYEQYF
TRBV24-1,many,TRBJ2-3,TRBD2,TGTGCCACCAGCATAGCGGGGTATACGCAGTATTTT,CATSIAGYTQYF
TRBV19,many,TRBJ2-3,TRBD1,TGTGCCAGTAGTACGCCCCGAGACAGGGGTGGAGATACGCAGTATTTT,CASSTPRDRGGDTQYF
TRBV27,many,TRBJ2-3,.,TGTGCCAGCAGTTTACGGGGCCTTTTT,CASSLRGLF
TRBV18,.,TRBJ2-5,.,TGTGCCAGCTCACCAGGGAATCACGAGACCCAGTACTTC,CASSPGNHETQYF
TRBV5-1,many,TRBJ2-2,.,TGCGCCAGCACCTCGGACCCGAACACCGGGGAGCTGTTTTTT,CASTSDPNTGELFF
TRBV4-3,many,TRBJ2-1,.,TGCGCCAGCAGCCAAGTAAGGGAATCCAATGAGCAGTTCTTC,CASSQVRESNEQFF
TRBV7-2,many,TRBJ2-1,.,TGTGCCAGCAGCTTAGGTCCGTATTCGGGTAATGAGCAGTTCTTC,CASSLGPYSGNEQFF
TRBV4-1,many,TRBJ2-5,.,TGCGCCAGCAGCGGGTTAGAAGAGACCCAGTACTTC,CASSGLEETQYF
TRBV5-1,many,TRBJ2-3,.,TGCGCCAGCAGCTTGGATGGGGGGTATGGCACAGATACGCAGTATTTT,CASSLDGGYGTDTQYF
TRBV29-1,many,TRBJ2-5,.,TGCAGCGCCCGCTGGGAGGCCCAGTACTTC,CSARWEAQYF
TRBV7-9,many,TRBJ1-3,.,TGTGCCAGCAGCTTAGCGCCCAGGGATGGAAACACCATATATTTT,CASSLAPRDGNTIYF
TRBV6-5,many,TRBJ1-1,TRBD1,TGTGCCAGCAGTTACCCACAGGGGGCCGAGACTGAAGCTTTCTTT,CASSYPQGAETEAFF
TRBV15,.,TRBJ2-5,.,TGTGCCACCAGCAGAGATTCTTGGGAGACCCAGTACTTC,CATSRDSWETQYF